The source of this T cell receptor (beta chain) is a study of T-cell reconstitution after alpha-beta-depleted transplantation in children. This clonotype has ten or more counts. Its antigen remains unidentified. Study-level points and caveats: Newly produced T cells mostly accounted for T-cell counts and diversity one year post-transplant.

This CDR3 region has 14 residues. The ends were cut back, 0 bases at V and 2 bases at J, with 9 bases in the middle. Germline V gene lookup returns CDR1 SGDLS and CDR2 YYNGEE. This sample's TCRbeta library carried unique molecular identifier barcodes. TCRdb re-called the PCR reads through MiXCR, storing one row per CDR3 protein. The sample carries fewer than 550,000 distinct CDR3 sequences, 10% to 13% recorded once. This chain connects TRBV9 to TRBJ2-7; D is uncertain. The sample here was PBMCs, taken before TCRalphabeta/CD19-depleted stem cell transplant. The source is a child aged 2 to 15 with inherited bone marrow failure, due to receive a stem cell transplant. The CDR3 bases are TGTGCCAGCAGCGTAGCAGTGGGGACCTACGAGCAGTACTTC. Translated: CASSVAVGTYEQYF.